This T cell receptor beta chain was sequenced for a study of vaccination effects on CD4 cells after COVID-19. Across the whole study: Sequencing was preceded by expansion of antigen-specific CD4+ T cells with viral peptide pools in the ViraFEST assay.

Profiling relied on immunoSEQ multiplex PCR, and the TCRdb table lists in-frame clones only, not all of them. The table lists some 30,000 clones, roughly 70% of them singletons. In the case of this clone: As yet, its antigen is unknown.

Germline V CDR1 and CDR2: MNHEY, SMNVEV (reference sequence). The CDR3 spans 12 residues. V shed 6 bases and J shed 2 bases, with 7 bases lying between them. Once cultured for roughly 10 days, the cells underwent separation to obtain CD4+ T cells. Vaccinated recipients, who were negative for nucleocapsid antibodies, had no history of SARS-CoV-2 infection. The specimen comprised CD4+ T cells from PBMCs cultured without peptide, sampled before COVID-19 vaccination. This sequence joins TRBV27 and TRBJ2-5; D is unresolved. The TCR was taken from a human donor who received a COVID-19 vaccine. In DNA, the CDR3 is TGTGCCAGCAGGGGCTTGCAAGAGACCCAGTACTTC. Amino acids: CASRGLQETQYF.